These T cell receptor beta chains were read from a single sample in a study of blood T cell repertoires in COVID-19. The table came from immunoSEQ multiplex PCR; TCRdb's copy has only in-frame clones and leaves some out. The table records around 320,000 clones, about nine tenths of them present only once. Sequenced material: peripheral blood. Receptor source: a young man with active or convalescent COVID-19. CDR3s include the opening cysteine and the closing phenylalanine or tryptophan. A D gene is named only where the DNA matches it firmly. Size tells how often a clone was seen (once, few, many) or the class of an expanded clone, and some rows leave it out.

D: TRBD1
size: once
V: TRBV11-2
J: TRBJ1-2
DNA: TGTGCCAGCAGCCCGGGGACAGAGAGGAATAACTATGGCTACACCTTC
CDR3: CASSPGTERNNYGYTF

D: NA
size: few
V: TRBV29-1
J: TRBJ1-2
DNA: TGCAGCGGACAGCTACAGGCGTTACAGGGCTACACCTTC
CDR3: CSGQLQALQGYTF

D: NA
size: NA
V: TRBV5-1
J: TRBJ2-1
DNA: TGCGCCAGCAGCAGGGAGGCGGGGATCTACAATGAGCAGTTCTTC
CDR3: CASSREAGIYNEQFF

D: TRBD1
size: few
V: TRBV6-5
J: TRBJ1-2
DNA: TGTGCCAGCAGAGCCGGGACAGGCTATGGCTACACCTTC
CDR3: CASRAGTGYGYTF

D: TRBD1
size: NA
V: TRBV27
J: TRBJ2-1
DNA: TGTGCCAGCAGTTTCGCGACAGGGGGCGTGTTCTTC
CDR3: CASSFATGGVFF

D: NA
size: NA
V: TRBV7-2
J: TRBJ1-6
DNA: TGTGCCAGCAGCTCCTCGGGAGGGCCTACCCTCCACTTT
CDR3: CASSSSGGPTLHF

D: TRBD2
size: NA
V: TRBV10-2
J: TRBJ2-1
DNA: TGCGCCACCTCACTAGCGGGTGGTAATGAGCAGTTCTTC
CDR3: CATSLAGGNEQFF

D: NA
size: NA
V: TRBV15
J: TRBJ2-3
DNA: TGTGCCACCAGCCTAGGGGGAGATACAGATACGCAGTATTTT
CDR3: CATSLGGDTDTQYF

D: NA
size: once
V: TRBV7-2
J: TRBJ1-1
DNA: TGTGCCAGCAGCTTAGCGGGAGGGGTAAACACTGAAGCTTTCTTT
CDR3: CASSLAGGVNTEAFF

D: NA
size: NA
V: TRBV5-1
J: TRBJ1-2
DNA: TGCGCCAGCAGCGTCACCTTCGGGGGTGACTATGGCTACACCTTC
CDR3: CASSVTFGGDYGYTF

D: TRBD1
size: NA
V: TRBV7-9
J: TRBJ2-7
DNA: TGTGCCAGCAGCCCGAGGGGACAGGTCCCCTACGAGCAGTACTTC
CDR3: CASSPRGQVPYEQYF

D: NA
size: NA
V: TRBV9
J: TRBJ2-1
DNA: TGTGCCAGCAGCGTAGTTGCGGCTTCCTACAATGAGCAGTTCTTC
CDR3: CASSVVAASYNEQFF

D: TRBD1
size: NA
V: TRBV6-6
J: TRBJ2-7
DNA: TGTGCCAGCAGTCAACAACAGGGGGCCGGGGAGCAGTACTTC
CDR3: CASSQQQGAGEQYF

D: NA
size: once
V: TRBV4-1
J: TRBJ2-2
DNA: TGCGCCAGCAGGGAACCGACAGGAGACGCGAACACCGGGGAGCTGTTTTTT
CDR3: CASREPTGDANTGELFF

D: NA
size: NA
V: TRBV6-5
J: TRBJ2-1
DNA: TGTGCCAGCAGTAGTGGCACACCAACCTACAATGAGCAGTTCTTC
CDR3: CASSSGTPTYNEQFF

D: NA
size: NA
V: TRBV11-2
J: TRBJ2-1
DNA: TGTGCCAGCAGCTCTGGACTGGTGGCCGGATTCAATGAGCAGTTCTTC
CDR3: CASSSGLVAGFNEQFF

D: NA
size: NA
V: TRBV3-1/TRBV3-2
J: TRBJ1-6
DNA: TGTGCCAGCAGCCAGGCCTTACAGGGCGCCCCCCTCCACTTT
CDR3: CASSQALQGAPLHF

D: TRBD1
size: NA
V: TRBV18
J: TRBJ1-5
DNA: TGTGCCAGCTCTCCTACAGGGGGCGCAAATCAGCCCCAGCATTTT
CDR3: CASSPTGGANQPQHF

D: NA
size: NA
V: TRBV5-1
J: TRBJ2-1
DNA: TGCGCCAGCAGCGAGGGAACCCTAGGCAATGAGCAGTTCTTC
CDR3: CASSEGTLGNEQFF

D: NA
size: NA
V: TRBV29-1
J: TRBJ1-1
DNA: TGCAGCGTTGAAAGTCAGATGAACACTGAAGCTTTCTTT
CDR3: CSVESQMNTEAFF

D: NA
size: NA
V: TRBV2
J: TRBJ2-7
DNA: TGTGCCAGCAGTGAAAGAACTAGTATTTCGGTCGAGCAGTACTTC
CDR3: CASSERTSISVEQYF

D: NA
size: NA
V: TRBV18
J: TRBJ1-2
DNA: TGTGCCAGCGGGGAAAAGGGGCTGAACTATGGCTACACCTTC
CDR3: CASGEKGLNYGYTF

D: NA
size: NA
V: TRBV6-5
J: TRBJ1-3
DNA: TGTGCCAGCAGTTACGGCGGTAGCTCTGGAAACACCATATATTTT
CDR3: CASSYGGSSGNTIYF

D: NA
size: once
V: TRBV7-9
J: TRBJ2-6
DNA: TGTGCCAGCAGCTTGACAGTAAACTCTGGGGCCAACGTCCTGACTTTC
CDR3: CASSLTVNSGANVLTF

D: TRBD1
size: NA
V: TRBV10-3
J: TRBJ1-2
DNA: TGTGCCATCAGCGACAGGGGGGCCCATGGCTACACCTTC
CDR3: CAISDRGAHGYTF

D: TRBD2
size: few
V: TRBV3-1/TRBV3-2
J: TRBJ2-5
DNA: TGTGCCAGCAGCACTAGATCCCGACCGGGACTAGCGGAAGAGACCCAGTACTTC
CDR3: CASSTRSRPGLAEETQYF

D: NA
size: NA
V: TRBV28
J: TRBJ2-3
DNA: TGTGCCAGCAGTTTAGGCGGCCTGTTTCGAGATACGCAGTATTTT
CDR3: CASSLGGLFRDTQYF

D: TRBD1
size: NA
V: TRBV27
J: TRBJ2-1
DNA: TGTGCCAGCAGTCTAAGGACAGGGCTCTACAATGAGCAGTTCTTC
CDR3: CASSLRTGLYNEQFF

D: NA
size: once
V: TRBV2
J: TRBJ2-7
DNA: TGTGCCAGCAGAGCGAGGCAGGGAGGCGGCGACGAGCAGTACTTC
CDR3: CASRARQGGGDEQYF

D: TRBD2
size: NA
V: TRBV27
J: TRBJ2-1
DNA: TGTGCCAGCAGGCAACCGGGACTAGGCTACAATGAGCAGTTCTTC
CDR3: CASRQPGLGYNEQFF

D: TRBD1
size: NA
V: TRBV19
J: TRBJ1-1
DNA: TGTGCCAGTAGTATATTAACAGGGGATGGATTGACTGAAGCTTTCTTT
CDR3: CASSILTGDGLTEAFF

D: TRBD1
size: NA
V: TRBV6-2/TRBV6-3
J: TRBJ1-5
DNA: TGTGCCAGCAGTTACTTGACAGGGTATCAGCCCCAGCATTTT
CDR3: CASSYLTGYQPQHF

D: NA
size: NA
V: TRBV2
J: TRBJ1-1
DNA: TGTGCCAGCAGTGAGCAGGGTGCGGCTGAAGCTTTCTTT
CDR3: CASSEQGAAEAFF

D: TRBD1
size: NA
V: TRBV5-4
J: TRBJ1-2
DNA: TGTGCCAGCAGTTCACCCGGGACAGACCACTATGGCTACACCTTC
CDR3: CASSSPGTDHYGYTF

D: TRBD1
size: NA
V: TRBV4-3
J: TRBJ1-1
DNA: TGCGCCAGCAGCCAAGATCGGGGACAGATTTGCTTT
CDR3: CASSQDRGQICF

D: NA
size: NA
V: TRBV19
J: TRBJ1-5
DNA: TGTGCCAGTAGTATAAGCCTGAATCAGCCCCAGCATTTT
CDR3: CASSISLNQPQHF

D: TRBD1
size: few
V: TRBV7-2
J: TRBJ1-3
DNA: TGTGCCAGCAGCTTAGCGTCAGGGGGCTCGGGAAACACCATATATTTT
CDR3: CASSLASGGSGNTIYF

D: TRBD2
size: NA
V: TRBV19
J: TRBJ2-3
DNA: TGTGCCAGTAGTGACGGGGCGGGAGCGTCAGATACGCAGTATTTT
CDR3: CASSDGAGASDTQYF

D: TRBD1
size: once
V: TRBV7-6
J: TRBJ1-5
DNA: TGTGCCAGCAGCTCAAACAGGGGTCAGCCCCAGCATTTT
CDR3: CASSSNRGQPQHF

D: TRBD1
size: NA
V: TRBV7-9
J: TRBJ1-5
DNA: TGTGCCAGCACCACAGGGGAAATTCGGCCCCAGCATTTT
CDR3: CASTTGEIRPQHF

D: NA
size: NA
V: TRBV29-1
J: TRBJ1-2
DNA: TGCAGCGTTGCGAAGGGGTACTATGGCTACACCTTC
CDR3: CSVAKGYYGYTF

D: NA
size: NA
V: TRBV4-1
J: TRBJ1-1
DNA: TGCGCCAGCAGCTACCGGGCAGGGCAAAGTCCTGAAGCTTTCTTT
CDR3: CASSYRAGQSPEAFF

D: TRBD1
size: NA
V: TRBV5-4
J: TRBJ2-2
DNA: TGTGCCAGCAGCTTTTACAGGGGCCTGGGGACCGGGGAGCTGTTTTTT
CDR3: CASSFYRGLGTGELFF

D: NA
size: once
V: TRBV3-1/TRBV3-2
J: TRBJ2-1
DNA: TGTGCCAGCAGCCCCCTGGGCAGGGCGAATGAGCAGTTCTTC
CDR3: CASSPLGRANEQFF

D: NA
size: NA
V: TRBV6-2/TRBV6-3
J: TRBJ2-7
DNA: TGTGCCAGCAGTCCCGCCCGGGGGGCCCCACCCTACGAGCAGTACTTC
CDR3: CASSPARGAPPYEQYF

D: NA
size: NA
V: TRBV5-1
J: TRBJ2-7
DNA: TGCGCCAGCAGGACTAATAGCGGTACCTACGAGCAGTACTTC
CDR3: CASRTNSGTYEQYF

D: TRBD2
size: NA
V: TRBV9
J: TRBJ2-3
DNA: TGTGCCAGCAGCCCCCAGCGGGAGGGGCCAGATACGCAGTATTTT
CDR3: CASSPQREGPDTQYF

D: NA
size: NA
V: TRBV20-1
J: TRBJ2-3
DNA: TGCAGTGCTAGTCGGTCCGCCACAGATACGCAGTATTTT
CDR3: CSASRSATDTQYF

D: NA
size: NA
V: TRBV2
J: TRBJ2-7
DNA: TGTGCCAGCAGTGAAGCGAGAGGGAGCTACGAGCAGTACTTC
CDR3: CASSEARGSYEQYF